This TCR beta chain appears in the sequencing data of a study of CD8 T cells in Susac syndrome. The study's findings and limits: It was acknowledged by the study that relatively few individuals were included in its TCR sequencing and HLA analysis.

CDR3 length equals 14 residues. Per germline, CDR1 LNHNV and CDR2 YYDKDF (reference sequence). The ends were cut back, 8 bases at V and 0 bases at J, with 11 bases in the middle. Sequencing of TCR beta, carried out with a high-throughput approach, was applied to CD8+ and CD4+ T cells from the blood. FACS enriched CD8+ TEMRA cells, while bulk CD8+ and CD4+ were negatively isolated. About this clonotype: Its antigen remains unknown.

Reverse transcription of roughly 0.45 to 1 ug RNA used random hexamers. A multiplex approach, immunoSEQ multiplex PCR, amplified TCR beta CDR3 across 54 Vbeta and 13 Jbeta. TCRdb ran MiXCR on the immunoSEQ multiplex PCR reads and lists one entry per CDR3 protein. Of a few hundred thousand distinct CDR3 sequences listed, 85% to 95% are singletons. This TCR was recovered from a human donor with multiple sclerosis. Sequenced sample: CD4+ T cells from PBMCs. This chain joins TRBV15 and TRBJ1-3; no clear D gene. CDR3 loop: CATRSTSSGNTIYF. CDR3 nucleotides: TGTGCCACCCGCTCAACAAGCTCTGGAAACACCATATATTTT. Complete variable domain (other parts from reference TRBV15 and TRBJ1-3): DAMVIQNPRYQVTQFGKPVTLSCSQTLNHNVMYWYQQKSSQAPKLLFHYYDKDFNNEADTPDNFQSRRPNTSFCFLDIRSPGLGDTAMYLCATRSTSSGNTIYFGEGSWLTVV.